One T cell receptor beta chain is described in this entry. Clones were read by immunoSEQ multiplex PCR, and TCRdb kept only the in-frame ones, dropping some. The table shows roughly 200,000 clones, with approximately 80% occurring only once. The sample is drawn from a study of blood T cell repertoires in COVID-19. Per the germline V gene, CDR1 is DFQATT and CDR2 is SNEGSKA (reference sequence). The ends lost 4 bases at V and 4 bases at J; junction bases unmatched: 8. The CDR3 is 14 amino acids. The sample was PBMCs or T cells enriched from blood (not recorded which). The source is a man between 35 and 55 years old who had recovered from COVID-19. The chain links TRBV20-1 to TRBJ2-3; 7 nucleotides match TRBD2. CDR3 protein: CSAIEWEGPDTQYF. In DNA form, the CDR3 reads TGCAGTGCTATTGAGTGGGAGGGCCCAGATACGCAGTATTTT.